The sequence of this T cell receptor (beta chain) was determined in a study of T-cell reconstitution after alpha-beta-depleted transplantation in children. The table lists this clonotype with many counts. For TCRbeta, the library was prepared with unique molecular identifiers. In TCRdb, the PCR reads were re-called with MiXCR into one record per CDR3 protein. This sample yields over 70,000 distinct CDR3 sequences, of which 7% to 10% are seen a single time; 5.5% to 8.5% belongs to the top ten. Germline-derived CDR1 and CDR2 are SGHVS and FNYEAQ. V lost 1 base and J lost 8, with 11 bases in between. The CDR3 is 13 amino acids.

The J gene is TRBJ1-1, the V gene TRBV7-6; D unclear. Source: PBMCs from the stem cell graft donor, taken from the stem cell graft. The clonotype was recovered from a human donor who donated a stem cell graft to a child with congenital amegakaryocytic thrombocytopenia. This CDR3 is CASSLEAGQEAFF. The CDR3 DNA is TGTGCCAGCAGCTTAGAGGCAGGTCAAGAAGCTTTCTTT.